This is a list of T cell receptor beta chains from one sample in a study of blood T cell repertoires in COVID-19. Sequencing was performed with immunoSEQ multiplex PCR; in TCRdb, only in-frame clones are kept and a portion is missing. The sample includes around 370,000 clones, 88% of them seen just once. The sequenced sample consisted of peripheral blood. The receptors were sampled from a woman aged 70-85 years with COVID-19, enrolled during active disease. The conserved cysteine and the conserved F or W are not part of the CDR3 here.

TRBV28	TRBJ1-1	ASTLRTGGLGAF
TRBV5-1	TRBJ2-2	ASSRRGQGNSAGELF
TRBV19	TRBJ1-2	ASSIDGTEIYGYT
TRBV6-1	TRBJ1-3	ASSDVDRTGNTIY
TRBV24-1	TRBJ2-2	ATGQGNTGELF
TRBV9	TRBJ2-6	ASSVAGQGGSGANVLT
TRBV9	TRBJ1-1	ASSPRVTGAGTEAF
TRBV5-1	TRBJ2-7	ASSRGQLNEQY
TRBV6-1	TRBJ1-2	ASSDPDSPRGYT
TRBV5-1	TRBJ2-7	ASSSLSGSYYEQY
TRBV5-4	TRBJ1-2	ASSLVGQGASGYT
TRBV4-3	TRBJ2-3	ASSQFLAGSTDTQY
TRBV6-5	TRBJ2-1	ASSYWRGGGHNEQF
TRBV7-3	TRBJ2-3	ASSLTAGAQDTQY
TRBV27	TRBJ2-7	ASSITGTDYEQY
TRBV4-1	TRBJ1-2	ASSLRPDRFDGYT
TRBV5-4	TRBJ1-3	ASSWGGGGRSGNTIY
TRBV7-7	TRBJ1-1	ASSLDSEAMPF
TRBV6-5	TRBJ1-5	ASSSGFNQPQH
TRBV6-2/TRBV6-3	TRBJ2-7	ASSETDSSYEQY
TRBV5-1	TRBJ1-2	ASSSRDRGLEGYT
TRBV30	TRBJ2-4	AWSVGDRGPLAKNIQY
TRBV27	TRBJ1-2	ASSFAGGYGYT
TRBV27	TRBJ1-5	ASRGPGQGNQPQH
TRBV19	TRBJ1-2	ASSMSVTGGRYGYT
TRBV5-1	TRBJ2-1	ASSLAPQGGNEQF
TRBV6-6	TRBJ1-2	ASSSPPGVGYT
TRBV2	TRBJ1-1	ASTRTGQTEAF
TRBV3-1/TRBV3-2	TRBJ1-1	ASSPGQPIEAF
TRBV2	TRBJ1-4	ASSEGMGAFNEKLF
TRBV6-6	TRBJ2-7	ASSSSGGTVVQY
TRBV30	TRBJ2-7	AWAGTNYEQY
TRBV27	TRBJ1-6	ASSVTPRLGGQYNSPLH
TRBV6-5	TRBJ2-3	ASTDGGGTDTQY
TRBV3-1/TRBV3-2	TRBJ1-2	ASSQETGREGYT
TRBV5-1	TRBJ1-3	ASSLTGLPGNTIY
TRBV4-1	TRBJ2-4	ASSQISGGASKNIQY
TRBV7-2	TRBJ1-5	ASSLVGDQPQH
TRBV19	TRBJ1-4	ASRETGANEKLF
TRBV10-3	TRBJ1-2	AIRGDGYT
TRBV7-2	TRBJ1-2	ASSSPANNNYGYT
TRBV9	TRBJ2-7	ASSVEPGGSYEQY